This T cell receptor beta chain was captured by sequencing in a study of cytomegalovirus exposure and HLA in healthy donors listed by TCRdb under 2017. About the investigation overall: In an earlier analysis of 550 to 750 of the donors, 276 Gb of sequence data and 90 million to 130 million unique TCR beta sequences from roughly 200 million T cells were reported. Roughly 320 gigabases of sequencing data and tens of millions of unique TCR sequences made up an early release that covered some 640 HLA-typed donors. A separate validation cohort of 100 to 150 different subjects was used in addition to the roughly 620-subject first cohort. The T cell repertoires of some 670 subjects were profiled by immunosequencing and related to cytomegalovirus serostatus. Among 398 genotyped donors of the cohort, an average of about 240,000 unique TCR beta nucleotide sequences was sequenced per donor, of which about 18% were non-productive. The later analysis used no new phenotypic data to find candidate immune exposures, relying instead on TCR beta sequences and their occurrence across donors. Typing coverage varied by locus: roughly 629-640 donors for A, B, C, DRB1 and DQB1; approximately 500 for DQA1; 606 for DPA1; roughly 470 for DPB1. Genome-wide SNP genotypes for about 55% of the 666 donors were used in a later genetic analysis, which treated that subset as a discovery cohort. To predict cytomegalovirus infection status, the study brought together high-throughput TCR immunosequencing, statistical association of individual TCRs with disease status, and machine learning. Both class I and class II loci were covered by HLA typing, at four-digit resolution. The genetic ancestry cluster associated with self-reported Caucasian donors included 70% to 85% of the roughly 380 genotyped donors. Donor age, sex, ethnicity and CMV serostatus were compiled together with the repertoire data. An earlier analysis of about 600 of the donors used high-throughput TCR beta sequencing to judge whether each TCR beta V gene segment behaved as functional or pseudogenic. To study patterns of TCR occurrence, a later analysis re-analyzed previously published TCR beta repertoires from 666 donors and added high-resolution HLA genotyping. The study aimed to test whether cataloging public T cell receptors could reveal signatures of past pathogen exposure. Roughly 5 DR-DQ haplotypes were treated as single units for association and clustering because of strong linkage in the cohort. All discovery cohort repertoires had been generated on a single sequencing platform.

Library preparation was by the immunoSEQ multiplex PCR assay. The multiplex PCR relied on a mix of 60 forward primers for TCR Vbeta segments and 13 reverse primers for TCR Jbeta segments. A multiplex PCR assay on genomic DNA amplified the CDR3 region of rearranged TCR beta genes. The Illumina HiSeq System was used to sequence the amplified TCR beta libraries as 87-base-pair reads. The paper's processing steps were these. A later analysis tallied about 77 million unique TCR beta chains across the 666 repertoires, and about 10 million of those chains were shared by two or more donors. A nearest-neighbor algorithm error-corrected the raw reads and collapsed the reads into unique sequences, merging closely related sequences to remove PCR and sequencing errors. V, D and J gene segments were assigned by aligning CDR3 sequences to IMGT reference sequences. For a sequence to be retained, a match of at least six nucleotides to both a V gene segment and a J gene segment was required. Rearrangements were called productive when the CDR3 lacked stop codons and stayed in frame with V and J; all others were non-productive. CDR3 was defined by IMGT convention, running from the second conserved V-encoded cysteine to the conserved J-encoded phenylalanine. Sequences without an unambiguous match to a single V gene segment were excluded from the earlier analysis of several hundred of the donors. An earlier analysis of several hundred of the donors called V segments functional above 56.7% productive rearrangements and segregating when the between-donor standard deviation exceeded 5%. To diagnose cytomegalovirus status from the catalog of TCR beta chain sequences, a statistical classification framework was built. V and J gene assignment, in a later analysis, came from comparing TCR nucleotide sequences with IMGT/GENE-DB human TR gene sequences. In a later analysis, CDR3 sequences and most-parsimonious VDJ recombination scenarios were assigned using the TCRdist pipeline. In a later analysis, each TCR beta chain was defined by its CDR3 amino acid sequence together with its V-gene family, and reads without a unique V-gene family were excluded. As a way to deal with suspected cross-contamination and a sequencing artifact, a later analysis dropped more than 500 nucleotide sequences that were highly shared and had low generation probability. A later analysis calculated a clonal expansion index for each public chain from normalized within-repertoire ranks of inferred template counts. In a later analysis, generation probabilities were computed with a VDJ recombination model fitted to out-of-frame rearrangements, and the resulting probabilities were checked against IGoR. A later analysis scored TCR-TCR, TCR-HLA and TCR-CMV co-occurrence with hypergeometric tests, applying a repertoire-size bias correction to TCR pairs. To estimate false discovery rates, a later analysis permuted the HLA or CMV assignments 20 times. In a later analysis, co-occurring TCRs were grouped with DBSCAN, and TCRdist sequence similarity was added when clustering was performed within HLA-allele-positive subsets. For co-occurrence clustering, repertoires with fewer than 30,000 or more than 120,000 public chains were excluded, along with five or six repertoires with anomalous nucleotide sharing. Entries here come from immuneACCESS through TCRdb and include only in-frame sequences with V and J called. Some clones fail to appear in such tables; in the studies checked, an unresolved V gene covers under half of the shortfall, and the cause of the remainder is unknown. The V and J calls and clone size come from that table; D and trimming were worked out from the DNA. In this sample's table one finds 150,000 or so clones. The ten largest clonotypes hold over 1.5% of the sample.

Here is what the overall study found, with its caveats: In both the original and validation cohorts, the classifier was reported to diagnose cytomegalovirus status with high specificity and sensitivity. In a later analysis, the rate of TCR association differed among HLA loci, with DRB1 alleles having the most associated TCRs and HLA-C alleles having the fewest. Across donors, most TCR sequences were observed very rarely, whereas some public TCRs were present in many individuals. It was suggested by the authors that the approach could potentially be generalized to other disease states and immunological phenotypes. Presence/absence analyses assumed roughly uniform sequencing depth across donors, an assumption that may not hold. Strong co-occurrence of HLA alleles, especially DR and DQ, made assigning TCR associations to individual alleles difficult. Because some donors lacked HLA typing at each locus, the association tests relied only on the typed subset. A later genetic analysis reported fewer N-insertions in productive TCRs among donors in an Asian-associated ancestry cluster than the roughly 700-donor mean. In a later genetic analysis, a missense DCLRE1C variant was associated with V-gene and J-gene trimming of TCR beta chains, and the association was replicated in an independent cohort. Specific HLA alleles were associated with some 15,000 TCR beta sequences at a false discovery rate of 0.05 in a later analysis. A later analysis reported that several top co-occurrence clusters appeared linked to parvovirus B19, influenza, CMV and Epstein-Barr virus. CMV serostatus was the only immune exposure information available for the cohort. Broadly in line with IMGT annotations, most TCR beta V segments showed up in productive rearrangements about 87% or about 30% of the time in an earlier analysis of 587 of the donors. A cluster of highly shared sequence variants was judged likely to be a technical artifact of the sequencing pipeline. In a later analysis, HLA-associated TCR beta chains were found to be more clonally expanded and to have lower generation probabilities than equally common non-associated chains. Some IMGT-functional V segments, including TRBV6-2 and TRBV6-3, could not be told apart with the 87-base-pair reads, so those segments were excluded. Most CMV-associated TCR beta chains appeared to be HLA-restricted in a later analysis, and the HLA associations seemed to be driven largely by CMV exposure. Correlated functional status among segregating V segments might be attributable to linkage disequilibrium, but an unknown experimental factor could not be ruled out. A further reported finding was that TCR beta sequences accurately predicted the HLA-A and HLA-B alleles for most subjects in the first cohort. In the study, 150 to 200 TCR beta chains were listed as associated with cytomegalovirus. In vitro tests confirmed that a few of the cytomegalovirus-associated TCR beta chains recognize cytomegalovirus antigens. Because counts were too low, around 18 rarely observed V segments, including chromosome 9 orphons, were left out of the earlier analysis of 500 to 650 of the donors. This cohort had only TCR beta chains sequenced, and the lack of alpha or paired-chain data limited which features could be detected.

The cohort consisted of some 670 healthy bone marrow donors. All cohort members were sampled while nominally healthy, although unrecorded immune exposures were likely present. The donor was CMV seropositive and belonged to the group of 270 or so seropositive cohort members. A peripheral blood sample was collected from each donor, and TCR beta sequencing was performed on peripheral blood mononuclear cells. The Qiagen DNeasy Blood Extraction Kit was used to extract genomic DNA from the blood cell samples. Between the V and J ends, shortened by 5 bases and 10 bases respectively, the junction contains 17 bases. Spanning cysteine to phenylalanine, the CDR3 consists of 13 amino acids. Of all the DNA, just the CDR3 is kept, 39 bases in frame from base 1. From the germline V gene (reference sequence), CDR1 is SEHNR and CDR2 is FQNEAQ. Details on this clone: The antigen this receptor binds is unknown.

This clonotype was obtained from a woman in her thirties or forties in good health and CMV-seropositive. Source material: PBMCs. The receptor chain draws on TRBV7-9 and TRBJ1-1; possibly the D gene is TRBD1, per 5 matching bases. The sequenced DNA is TGTGCCAGCAGCCTTTACGACAGTCTTCGAGCTTTCTTT. This translates into CASSLYDSLRAFF.